The 21 T cell receptor beta chains below were found in one sample sequenced in a study of blood T cell repertoires in COVID-19. Profiling relied on immunoSEQ multiplex PCR, and the TCRdb table lists in-frame clones only, not all of them. The repertoire includes about 36,000 clones, 60% to 85% of them detected once, and about 2.1% sits in the top ten. Source material: peripheral blood. Source of these receptors: a man in his sixties with active COVID-19.

The chain combines TRBV5-1 with TRBJ2-2, with D maybe TRBD2 (5 bases). V lost 4 bases to trimming and J lost 7 bases, with 14 bases between them. The CDR3 length is 14 residues. Germline V gives CDR1 SGHRS, CDR2 YFSETQ. The CDR3 DNA reads as TGCGCCAGCAGCGTGGGATTTGAGGGCGGGGAGCTGTTTTTT. Amino acid sequence: CASSVGFEGGELFF.

V usage is TRBV2 and J usage is TRBJ1-2; 7 bases are a match to TRBD1. J was trimmed by 4 bases and V by 11 bases; bases with no gene match: 4. CDR3 length: 11 residues. CDR1 is SNHLY and CDR2 is FYNNEI in the germline V gene. The CDR3 sequence: CAGGTVYGYTF. CDR3 nucleotide sequence: TGTGCCGGCGGGACAGTCTATGGCTACACCTTC.

This clone has a handful of counts. Other DNA sequences from this sample encode an identical CDR3 as well. The chain employs TRBV5-6 and TRBJ2-5; TRBD1 might be the D (6 bases). CDR1 SGHDT and CDR2 YYEEEE come from the germline V gene. The CDR3 totals 13 residues. The V gene lost 5 bases and the J gene lost 2 bases, with 10 bases spanning the gap. The CDR3 nucleotides are TGTGCCAGCAGGCCACAGGGTCAAGAGACCCAGTACTTC. Translating it yields CASRPQGQETQYF.

The genes are TRBV14 and TRBJ1-3; TRBD1 matches 9 bases. Losses at the gene ends were 6 bases for V and 4 bases for J; bases not matched to a gene: 7. The CDR3 is 15 amino acids. CDR1 is SGHDN, CDR2 FVKESK, per germline. The CDR3: CASRDTGGIGNTIYF. As DNA, the CDR3 is TGTGCCAGCAGGGACACAGGGGGCATCGGAAACACCATATATTTT.

The genes are TRBV2 and TRBJ2-3, with 8 bases that match TRBD1. V shed 4 bases and J 4 bases; nucleotides not matched to a gene: 7. Germline V gene data show CDR1 as SNHLY and CDR2 as FYNNEI. The CDR3 is 15 residues long. CDR3 sequence (DNA): TGTGCCAGCAGTGGAAGACTACAGGGGGCAGATACGCAGTATTTT. Amino acid sequence: CASSGRLQGADTQYF. The whole variable domain, filled in from reference TRBV2 and TRBJ2-3, reads EPEVTQTPSHQVTQMGQEVILRCVPISNHLYFYWYRQILGQKVEFLVSFYNNEISEKSEIFDDQFSVERPDGSNFTLKIRSTKLEDSAMYFCASSGRLQGADTQYFGPGTRLTVL.

The chain combines TRBV12-5 with TRBJ1-5; D unclear. Germline CDR1 reads LGHNT; CDR2 reads FRNRAP. V was shortened by 1 base and J by 0 bases, with 10 bases between the two germline ends. The length of the CDR3 is 16 residues. Written as DNA, the CDR3 is TGTGCTAGTGGTTTGGGTGCAGGCTATAGCAATCAGCCCCAGCATTTT. This codes for CASGLGAGYSNQPQHF.

The chain is built from TRBV6-2 or TRBV6-3 and TRBJ1-5; 7 bases align to TRBD1. CDR3 length: 16 amino acids. Losses at the gene ends were 5 bases for V and 5 bases for J; bases not matched to a gene: 12. CDR1 is MNHEY and CDR2 is SVGEGT in the germline V gene. This chain's CDR3 is CASSRSTGSGDQPQHF. The CDR3 region has the DNA TGTGCCAGCAGTCGGTCGACAGGGAGCGGTGATCAGCCCCAGCATTTT.

This rearrangement joins TRBV28 to TRBJ2-5, with 11 nucleotides matching TRBD1. After removal of 11 bases from V and 7 bases from J, the junction contained 9 bases not matched to a gene. The CDR3 has 13 amino acids. Germline CDR1 is MDHEN and CDR2 is SYDVKM. This CDR3 reads CASRGQGAWTQYF. In DNA form, the CDR3 reads TGTGCCTCCCGCGGACAGGGGGCTTGGACCCAGTACTTC. The complete variable domain, with remaining parts taken from reference TRBV28 and TRBJ2-5, reads DVKVTQSSRYLVKRTGEKVFLECVQDMDHENMFWYRQDPGLGLRLIYFSYDVKMKEKGDIPEGYSVSREKKERFSLILESASTNQTSMYLCASRGQGAWTQYFGPGTRLLVL.

The chain has TRBV5-4 and TRBJ1-4, with D possibly being TRBD1 (5 bases). This CDR3 has 14 residues. In germline, CDR1 is SGHNT, CDR2 YYREEE (reference sequence). V was shortened by 2 bases and J by 5 bases, with 10 bases between the two germline ends. The CDR3 loop is CASSFGQGNEKLFF. As DNA, the CDR3 is TGTGCCAGCAGCTTTGGTCAGGGCAATGAAAAACTGTTTTTT.

The J gene is TRBJ2-3, the V gene TRBV9; D may be TRBD2 (6 bases). Looked up from germline, CDR1 is SGDLS and CDR2 is YYNGEE. The CDR3 spans 16 residues. V was trimmed by 0 bases and J by 0 bases, leaving 11 bases between them. This CDR3 is CASSVAGTSSTDTQYF. The CDR3 DNA reads as TGTGCCAGCAGCGTAGCAGGGACTTCTAGCACAGATACGCAGTATTTT.

V gene TRBV7-9 combines with J gene TRBJ1-3, with TRBD1 matching over 7 bases. V trimming: 5 bases; J trimming: 2 bases; junction bases outside the gene matches: 3. Germline assignment: CDR1 SEHNR and CDR2 FQNEAQ (reference sequence). The CDR3 loop spans 14 amino acids. The CDR3 DNA reads TGTGCCAGCAGCCGGGACAGAACTGGAAACACCATATATTTT. Protein product: CASSRDRTGNTIYF.

The V gene is TRBV28, the J gene TRBJ2-7; D is perhaps TRBD1 (6 bases). CDR3 length: 12 amino acids. Trimming pared 6 bases from V and 3 bases from J, leaving 9 bases between. CDR1 is MDHEN, CDR2 SYDVKM, per germline. This chain's CDR3 is CASRQGNYEQYF. DNA of the CDR3: TGTGCCAGCAGGCAGGGGAACTACGAGCAGTACTTC.

The CDR3 sequence is CASSPPPRGGWSTEAFF. DNA of the CDR3: TGTGCCAGCAGCCCACCACCGCGGGGAGGTTGGAGCACTGAAGCTTTCTTT. The chain employs TRBV9 and TRBJ1-1; no definite D call. V lost 4 bases and J lost 4, with 23 bases in between. CDR1 is SGDLS, CDR2 YYNGEE, per germline. The CDR3 spans 17 residues.

J is TRBJ1-2 and V is TRBV19; D gene uncertain. The germline V gene encodes CDR1 LNHDA and CDR2 SQIVND (reference sequence). The CDR3 runs to 12 residues. Trimming took 5 bases from V and 4 from J, leaving 8 bases between them. The CDR3 loop is CASSAGTYGYTF. The CDR3 coding sequence is TGTGCCAGTAGTGCAGGAACCTATGGCTACACCTTC.

The chain has TRBV6-1 and TRBJ2-3, with TRBD2 matching over 11 bases. J was trimmed by 1 base and V by 4 bases; bases with no gene match: 4. The CDR3 contains 16 residues. From germline, CDR1 is MNHNS and CDR2 SASEGT. The CDR3 region has the DNA TGTGCCAGCAGTGCCGTACTAGCGGGAGGCACAGATACGCAGTATTTT. Amino acids: CASSAVLAGGTDTQYF.

This chain connects TRBV3-1 (or the pseudogene TRBV3-2) to TRBJ2-2; a weak D match, TRBD1 (6 bases). The V end lost 4 bases, the J end lost 1 base, and 13 bases lay between the germline ends. Germline CDR1 is LGHDT and CDR2 is YNNKEL (reference sequence). The CDR3 has 16 residues. In nucleotides, the CDR3 is TGTGCCAGCAGCCCGTGGTGGGGGCTGAACACCGGGGAGCTGTTTTTT. Its protein is CASSPWWGLNTGELFF.

CDR3 in DNA: TGTGCCAGTAGTCTGACAGGCCCGGGGAACACTGAAGCTTTCTTT. It is translated as CASSLTGPGNTEAFF. V usage is TRBV19 and J usage is TRBJ1-1, with D possibly being TRBD1 (6 bases). Trimming took 5 bases from V and 1 from J, leaving 14 bases between them. Germline CDR1 is LNHDA and CDR2 is SQIVND (reference sequence). CDR3 size: 15 residues.

This sequence joins TRBV3-1 (or the pseudogene TRBV3-2) and TRBJ2-5; D gene ambiguous. The CDR3 has 15 residues. With 0 bases removed from V and 10 bases from J, the gap between germline ends came to 18 bases. Germline loops: CDR1 LGHDT, CDR2 YNNKEL (reference sequence). The CDR3 protein is CASSQEPRPDVSQYF. CDR3 DNA sequence: TGTGCCAGCAGCCAAGAACCCAGGCCTGATGTTAGCCAGTACTTC.

The gene calls are TRBV19 and TRBJ1-5, with D perhaps matching TRBD1 (5 bases). Germline assignment: CDR1 LNHDA and CDR2 SQIVND (reference sequence). V shed 4 bases and J shed 7 bases, with 11 bases lying between them. The CDR3 length is 13 residues. CDR3 sequence: CASSTERQQPQHF. CDR3 in DNA: TGTGCCAGTAGTACAGAGCGACAGCAGCCCCAGCATTTT.

The rearrangement uses TRBV5-1 and TRBJ1-1, with a weak D call TRBD1 (5 bases). The CDR3 is 14 amino acids. Germline CDR1 and CDR2: SGHRS and YFSETQ. Trimming removed 1 base from V and 1 base from J, with 8 bases in between. CDR3 region: CASSLWGGNTEAFF. In nucleotides, the CDR3 is TGCGCCAGCAGCTTGTGGGGCGGGAACACTGAAGCTTTCTTT.

The rearrangement uses TRBV7-2 and TRBJ1-2, with D hard to call. The CDR3 runs 14 residues. Per germline, CDR1 SGHTA and CDR2 FQGNSA. Trimming pared 4 bases from V and 8 bases from J, leaving 17 bases between. DNA for the CDR3: TGTGCCAGCAGCTCGTCCCGAACAGTTCGCGGCTACACCTTC. Protein sequence: CASSSSRTVRGYTF. The variable domain in full, completed from reference TRBV7-2 and TRBJ1-2, reads GAGVSQSPSNKVTEKGKDVELRCDPISGHTALYWYRQSLGQGLEFLIYFQGNSAPDKSGLPSDRFSAERTGGSVSTLTIQRTQQEDSAVYLCASSSSRTVRGYTFGSGTRLTVV.